Following are 22 T cell receptor beta chains from one sample sequenced in a study of blood T cell repertoires in COVID-19. Some clones are missing from TCRdb's copy, which holds only in-frame ones; the method was immunoSEQ multiplex PCR. The data show around 26,000 clones, with roughly 90% seen just once and roughly 2.8% held by the top ten. The sample consisted of peripheral blood. Every receptor here comes from a human donor in a cohort sampled during active COVID-19.

The chain has TRBV6-5 and TRBJ1-1; 9 bases align to TRBD1. This CDR3 is 13 amino acids long. Trimming removed 6 bases from V and 5 bases from J; junction bases left unmatched: 4. CDR1 MNHEY and CDR2 SVGAGI come from the germline V gene. The chain's CDR3 is CASRGTGRTEAFF. The CDR3 DNA reads TGTGCCAGCAGGGGGACAGGGAGGACTGAAGCTTTCTTT.

In this sample, this clone is medium-sized (0.01 to 0.1%). The chain employs TRBV25-1 and TRBJ2-7, with D possibly being TRBD1 (7 bases). Germline V gene sequence: CDR1 MGHDK, CDR2 SYGVNS. V lost 6 bases and J 6 bases, leaving 18 bases between the germline ends. The CDR3 totals 14 residues. The CDR3 loop reads CASRGQGGPSEQYF. The CDR3 region has the DNA TGTGCCAGCAGAGGGCAGGGGGGACCTTCCGAGCAGTACTTC.

The chain employs TRBV28 and TRBJ1-3; D perhaps matches TRBD1 (6 bases). CDR1 and CDR2 (germline): MDHEN, SYDVKM. The CDR3 is 15 residues long. V shed 6 bases and J shed 4 bases, with 16 bases lying between them. The CDR3 region is CASRPRGARGNTIYF. The CDR3 region has the DNA TGTGCCAGCAGGCCACGGGGGGCGCGGGGAAACACCATATATTTT.

V usage is TRBV18 and J usage is TRBJ1-1; TRBD1 agrees at 8 bases. Looked up from germline, CDR1 is KGHSH and CDR2 is LQKENI. This CDR3 region has 11 residues. V lost 4 bases to trimming and J lost 10 bases; unmatched junction nucleotides: 2. Here the CDR3 reads CASSRTGRAFF. The CDR3 DNA sequence: TGTGCCAGCTCACGGACAGGGAGAGCTTTCTTT. Complete variable domain (other parts from reference TRBV18 and TRBJ1-1): NAGVMQNPRHLVRRRGQEARLRCSPMKGHSHVYWYRQLPEEGLKFMVYLQKENIIDESGMPKERFSAEFPKEGPSILRIQQVVRGDSAAYFCASSRTGRAFFGQGTRLTVV.

This chain joins TRBV5-1 and TRBJ2-3; 10 bases align to TRBD2. CDR3 length: 16 amino acids. V was clipped by 0 bases and J by 3 bases; unmatched bases: 4. The germline gives CDR1 SGHRS, CDR2 YFSETQ. Here the CDR3 reads CASSLGSSGGTDTQYF. As DNA, the CDR3 is TGCGCCAGCAGCTTGGGATCTAGCGGGGGTACAGATACGCAGTATTTT.

The chain links TRBV2 to TRBJ1-6, with 8 positions matching TRBD1. CDR3 length: 14 amino acids. J gave up 10 bases and V 3 bases, and 5 bases lay outside the gene matches. Looked up from germline, CDR1 is SNHLY and CDR2 is FYNNEI. The CDR3 DNA reads as TGTGCCAGCAGTGACCAGGGGGCAAAATCACCCCTCCACTTT. Its translation: CASSDQGAKSPLHF.

The rearrangement links TRBV14 to TRBJ1-5; D uncertain. The CDR3 sequence is 20 residues long. Trimming shortened V by 4 bases and J by 0 bases, and 25 bases separated the two germline ends. The germline V gene encodes CDR1 SGHDN and CDR2 FVKESK. The chain's CDR3 is CASSPGRRHPPFYSNQPQHF. The CDR3 nucleotides read TGTGCCAGCAGCCCCGGGAGGCGCCATCCTCCTTTTTATAGCAATCAGCCCCAGCATTTT.

This chain uses TRBV5-1 with TRBJ2-7; no clear D. V was pared by 4 bases and J by 1 base, with 18 bases between. CDR3 size: 16 residues. Germline V lookup: CDR1 SGHRS, CDR2 YFSETQ. The CDR3 DNA reads as TGCGCCAGCAGCCCCGTGGAAGGCAGGATGTCCTACGAGCAGTACTTC. Residues: CASSPVEGRMSYEQYF.

The chain recombines TRBV6-5 with TRBJ1-3; D is perhaps TRBD1 (5 bases). This CDR3 has 14 residues. With 6 bases removed from V and 0 bases from J, the gap between germline ends came to 9 bases. Germline V CDR1 and CDR2: MNHEY, SVGAGI. The CDR3 loop is CASRTDSSGNTIYF. The CDR3 DNA follows: TGTGCCAGCAGAACCGACAGCTCTGGAAACACCATATATTTT.

The CDR3 loop reads CASSPTSGGQETQYF. The CDR3 DNA sequence: TGTGCCAGCAGCCCCACTAGCGGGGGTCAAGAGACCCAGTACTTC. The V call is TRBV5-4, the J call TRBJ2-5; 11 bases line up with TRBD2. V lost 4 bases and J lost 2; bases outside the gene matches: 4. Germline assignment: CDR1 SGHNT and CDR2 YYREEE (reference sequence). This CDR3 has 15 residues.

The chain recombines TRBV9 with TRBJ2-1; 13 positions match TRBD2. Losses at the gene ends were 0 bases for V and 10 bases for J; bases not matched to a gene: 4. Germline values: CDR1 SGDLS, CDR2 YYNGEE. CDR3 size: 15 residues. The CDR3 loop is CASSVGLAGGGEQFF. The CDR3 DNA reads as TGTGCCAGCAGCGTAGGACTAGCGGGGGGAGGGGAGCAGTTCTTC.

The chain is built from TRBV29-1 and TRBJ1-4; the match to TRBD1 covers 9 bases. V lost 1 base and J lost 11; bases outside the gene matches: 2. The germline gives CDR1 SQVTM, CDR2 ANQGSEA. The CDR3 consists of 12 residues. This CDR3 reads CSVEGTGEKLFF. The CDR3, as DNA: TGCAGCGTTGAAGGGACAGGGGAGAAACTGTTTTTT.

This clone is a singleton in its sample. The rearrangement links TRBV4-1 to TRBJ1-2; weak D call: TRBD1 (5 bases). The germline gives CDR1 MGHRA, CDR2 YSYEKL. The V gene lost 1 base and the J gene lost 5 bases, with 8 bases spanning the gap. This CDR3 has 13 amino acids. The chain's CDR3 is CASSQAGMYGYTF. The CDR3 nucleotides read TGCGCCAGCAGCCAAGCAGGGATGTATGGCTACACCTTC.

The chain couples TRBV12-5 to TRBJ1-1; a weak D match, TRBD1 (5 bases). V was shortened by 1 base and J by 5 bases, with 8 bases between the two germline ends. CDR3 length equals 13 residues. Germline loops: CDR1 LGHNT, CDR2 FRNRAP. The CDR3 nucleotides are TGTGCTAGTGGTTTGGGGCAGGGAACTGAAGCTTTCTTT. This sequence encodes CASGLGQGTEAFF.

This chain links TRBV18 with TRBJ1-4; D is unresolved. Germline-derived CDR1 and CDR2 are KGHSH and LQKENI. This CDR3 has 15 residues. V was cut by 4 bases and J by 6 bases, with 15 bases left in between. The CDR3 nucleotides read TGTGCCAGCTCACACTACACCGGCATCGATGAAAAACTGTTTTTT. As protein: CASSHYTGIDEKLFF. Full variable domain (rest looked up from reference TRBV18 and TRBJ1-4): NAGVMQNPRHLVRRRGQEARLRCSPMKGHSHVYWYRQLPEEGLKFMVYLQKENIIDESGMPKERFSAEFPKEGPSILRIQQVVRGDSAAYFCASSHYTGIDEKLFFGSGTQLSVL.

The rearrangement links TRBV2 to TRBJ2-7; D is ambiguous. CDR1 is SNHLY and CDR2 is FYNNEI in the germline V gene. The V and J ends lost 6 bases and 0 bases respectively, with 15 bases between them. This CDR3 region has 15 residues. The CDR3 loop reads CASRPTVSFSYEQYF. The CDR3, as DNA: TGTGCCAGCAGGCCTACAGTCTCCTTCTCCTACGAGCAGTACTTC.

The rearrangement uses TRBV6-4 and TRBJ2-3, with 11 positions matching TRBD2. CDR1 MRHNA and CDR2 SNTAGT come from the germline V gene. The CDR3 has 15 amino acids. Losses at the gene ends were 6 bases for V and 2 bases for J; bases not matched to a gene: 4. This CDR3 reads CASSVTSGDTDTQYF. As DNA, the CDR3 is TGTGCCAGCAGCGTGACTAGCGGGGACACAGATACGCAGTATTTT.

This chain connects TRBV11-2 to TRBJ1-2; TRBD1 is a possible D gene (6 bases). CDR3 length equals 13 residues. Germline CDR1 reads SGHAT; CDR2 reads FQNNGV. V was trimmed by 5 bases and J by 4 bases, leaving 11 bases between them. As DNA, the CDR3 is TGTGCCAGCAGCCCAGGGGTTGGCTATGGCTACACCTTC. Protein: CASSPGVGYGYTF.

The V and J genes are TRBV4-1 and TRBJ1-3; 8 nucleotides line up with TRBD1. Germline CDR1 is MGHRA and CDR2 is YSYEKL. The CDR3 has 17 amino acids. Trimming cost V 1 base and J 4 bases; bases outside gene matches: 9. The CDR3 DNA is TGCGCCAGCAGCCAAGGGAGACAGGGGCCGGGGGGAAACACCATATATTTT. Translation gives CASSQGRQGPGGNTIYF.

This rearrangement joins TRBV19 to TRBJ1-4; D may be TRBD1 (5 bases). Per germline, CDR1 LNHDA and CDR2 SQIVND (reference sequence). With 3 bases removed from V and 8 bases from J, the gap between germline ends came to 19 bases. The CDR3 loop spans 16 amino acids. Here the CDR3 DNA reads TGTGCCAGTAGTATTGGCGACAGTCCGGGGGGAGAAAAACTGTTTTTT. Translating gives CASSIGDSPGGEKLFF.

A single count supports this clone. The chain is built from TRBV28 and TRBJ2-6, with 7 bases aligning to TRBD1. V lost 7 bases to trimming and J lost 2 bases; unmatched junction nucleotides: 8. The CDR3 consists of 16 residues. Germline CDR1 reads MDHEN; CDR2 reads SYDVKM. The CDR3 loop reads CASTMTGTAGANVLTF. CDR3 coding DNA: TGTGCCAGCACCATGACAGGGACAGCTGGGGCCAACGTCCTGACTTTC.

The chain links TRBV25-1 to TRBJ2-5, with D possibly matching TRBD1 (6 bases). Trimming took 2 bases from V and 4 from J, leaving 8 bases between them. Germline CDR1 MGHDK, CDR2 SYGVNS. The CDR3 has 13 amino acids. In DNA, the CDR3 is TGTGCCAGCAGTGAAAGGGGGAGAGAGACCCAGTACTTC. Residues: CASSERGRETQYF.